This T cell receptor (beta chain) was sequenced in a study of CD8 T cells in ankylosing spondylitis. Findings and limits, study-wide: Blood from ankylosing spondylitis patients appeared to carry a characteristic roughly eight-variant TCR beta motif.

The table lists this clonotype with a few counts. Its matching antigen is unknown. TCRdb recomputed calls from the 5' RACE reads with MiXCR, one row per CDR3 protein. The repertoire holds fewer than 450,000 distinct CDR3 sequences, with 15% to 20% as singletons. This sequence was found in a male donor with ankylosing spondylitis. The sample was blood, either unsorted or a sorted T cell fraction (not recorded which).

The CDR3 loop is CASSPPGMRVNTEAFF. CDR3 DNA sequence: TGTGCCAGCTCACCACCGGGTATGCGAGTTAACACTGAAGCTTTCTTT. The J gene is TRBJ1-1, the V gene TRBV18, with D uncertain. This CDR3 is 16 amino acids long. The germline gives CDR1 KGHSH, CDR2 LQKENI. With 0 bases removed from V and 2 bases from J, the gap between germline ends came to 13 bases.